The clone carrying this T cell receptor beta chain was counted a few times. Antigen specificity is unknown. A J-beta primer mix and a sample-barcoded 5' primer were used in a second PCR of roughly 7 to 12 cycles. Each CDR3 protein gets one entry after TCRdb re-called the 5' RACE reads with MiXCR. The repertoire consists of around 1.5 million distinct CDR3 sequences, with roughly a third occurring once and the leading ten covering about 11%. The sample comes from a study of blood T cells in healthy people across ages. Points from the study as a whole: It was found that TCR beta diversity correlated strongly with the percentage of naive T cells.

The CDR3 sequence is 15 residues long. Trimming took 1 base from V and 0 from J, leaving 8 bases between them. Per germline, CDR1 MGHDK and CDR2 SYGVNS. The clonotype comes from a woman aged 25 to 39 in good health. The V gene is TRBV25-1, the J gene TRBJ2-3, with TRBD2 as a possible D gene (6 bases). The sequencing sample was made of blood. CDR3 residues: CASSELSGSTDTQYF. CDR3 coding DNA: TGTGCCAGCAGTGAATTAAGCGGGAGCACAGATACGCAGTATTTT.